The clone carrying this T cell receptor beta chain was seen ten or more times. No antigen is known for it. This entry comes from a study of neurological immune-mediated disorders. Study conclusions and caveats: The multiple sclerosis repertoire cluster was not associated with any clinical or MRI feature, with the authors stating that larger cohorts are needed. Expansion of TCR clones was greatest in HTLV-1-associated myelopathy and smallest in multiple sclerosis, where it fell below that of healthy controls.

Trimming removed 5 bases at V and 1 base at J, with 18 bases between. Germline V CDR1 and CDR2: SGHAT, FQNNGV. This CDR3 is built from 17 residues. As for the cDNA, it was generated by 5'RACE with 10-nucleotide random UMIs. TCRdb re-called the 5' RACE reads with MiXCR, one entry per CDR3 protein. There are about 120,000 distinct CDR3 sequences in the sample; around 3% occur only once, and 1.3% lies in the top ten. The TCR sequence derives from a woman in her 30s with multiple sclerosis. The chain links TRBV11-2 to TRBJ2-1, with D possibly being TRBD2 (6 bases). Specimen: PBMCs. The CDR3, as DNA: TGTGCCAGCAGCGGCAAGAGCGGGTCCCTATCCTACAATGAGCAGTTCTTC. Protein: CASSGKSGSLSYNEQFF. The entire variable domain, with the rest obtained from reference TRBV11-2 and TRBJ2-1, is as follows: EAGVAQSPRYKIIEKRQSVAFWCNPISGHATLYWYQQILGQGPKLLIQFQNNGVVDDSQLPKDRFSAERLKGVDSTLKIQPAKLEDSAVYLCASSGKSGSLSYNEQFFGPGTRLTVL.